This TCR beta chain was sequenced for a study of blood T cell repertoires in COVID-19 (dated by TCRdb to the early 2020s). Notes on the research overall: The collaborator samples originated in the United States, Italy and Spain and spanned the acute and convalescent phases of COVID-19. Sample metadata almost always included a de-identified subject ID, COVID-19 status, age in years and sex. HLA class I and class II types, where available, came from metadata supplied by the sample provider rather than from assay-based typing. The material from the prospective study consisted of cDNA or gDNA derived from T cells, B-cell-depleted T cells, or PBMCs. The repertoires were released in a freely available public database intended as a resource for research on the immune response to SARS-CoV-2. The samples were drawn from the first 160 participants of the ongoing ImmuneRACE study and from 950 to 1,500 subjects provided by 6 global collaborators. Deeply sampled blood TCRbeta repertoires from subjects exposed to, actively infected with, or recovered from COVID-19 were included in the dataset. The investigation overall reported the following: The amount of clinical and demographic metadata varied by source and participant and was provided uncurated.

The V end gives up 4 bases and the J end 6 bases, leaving 8 bases in the junction not matched to a gene. CDR1 and CDR2 are drawn from the germline V gene: SGHAT, FQNNGV. Spanning cysteine to phenylalanine, the CDR3 consists of 14 amino acids. The DNA shown is the 42-base CDR3, in frame from base 1. TCRbeta CDR3 regions were amplified from genomic DNA using the immunoSEQ Assay, a bias-controlled multiplex PCR. The authors' analysis ran thus. The number of nucleated cells in each sample was estimated by amplification of reference gene primers within the assay. To quantify the absolute abundance of each unique TCRbeta CDR3 rearrangement, sequence reads were collapsed and filtered. For each sample, productive Simpson clonality was calculated as the square root of Simpson's diversity index over productive rearrangements. This immuneACCESS table, as held by TCRdb, lists in-frame sequences with V and J called but not all clones. Of the missing ones, under half trace to an unresolved V gene in checked studies; the others have no known cause. The V and J calls and clone size come from that table; D and trimming were worked out from the DNA. Across this sample there are around 100,000 clones, with about 90% seen only once. Jointly, the top ten make up approximately 7.3% of the sample.

About this clone: What this receptor recognizes is not known. No base quality information exists; no much larger clone differs at one position.

Each collaborating institution followed its own protocols to collect whole blood in K2EDTA tubes. For TCRbeta analysis, collaborator samples were shipped as frozen whole blood, as isolated PBMCs, or as DNA extracted from either sample type. This receptor chain uses TRBV11-2 and TRBJ1-1, and 7 junctional nucleotides match TRBD1. The sequenced sample consisted of peripheral blood. This clonotype originated in a man aged 30-40 years in a cohort sampled during active COVID-19. The CDR3 amino acid sequence is: CASSSPRQGPEAFF. At the DNA level, the sequence is TGTGCCAGCAGCTCACCACGACAGGGCCCTGAAGCTTTCTTT.